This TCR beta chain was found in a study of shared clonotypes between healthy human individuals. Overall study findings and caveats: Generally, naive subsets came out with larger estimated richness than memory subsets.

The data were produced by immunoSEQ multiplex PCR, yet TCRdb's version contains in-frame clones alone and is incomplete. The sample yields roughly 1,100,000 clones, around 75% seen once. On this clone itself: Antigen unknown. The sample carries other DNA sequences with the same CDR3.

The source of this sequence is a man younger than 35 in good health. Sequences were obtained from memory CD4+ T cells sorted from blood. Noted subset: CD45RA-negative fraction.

This chain's CDR3 is CSARHSYGYTF. For the CDR3, the DNA is TGCAGTGCTAGGCACAGCTATGGCTACACCTTC. The chain recombines TRBV20-1 with TRBJ1-2; D is uncertain. This CDR3 spans 11 amino acids. V was pared by 3 bases and J by 4 bases, with 6 bases between. Germline CDR1 and CDR2: DFQATT and SNEGSKA (reference sequence).